This T cell receptor beta chain was captured in a study of T cells in Graves' hyperthyroidism and ophthalmopathy. The study's findings and limits: Model-based prediction identified ophthalmopathy a median 6.5 months prior to its onset.

Comment on this clonotype: The antigen is unknown.

Used for diagnoses were clinical symptoms, serum thyroxine and TRAb, thyroid ultrasound and orbital computed tomography. From RNA transcripts, TCR beta CDR3 regions were amplified. First-round RT-PCR with HTBI primers amplified the TCR CDR3 region. Each CDR3 protein gets one entry after TCRdb re-called the multiplex PCR reads with MiXCR. The data hold 690,000 or so distinct CDR3 sequences, with around 20% observed a single time. Sequencing was performed on blood. This sequence originates from a woman between 50 and 59 years old with Graves' hyperthyroidism that later progressed to Graves' ophthalmopathy.

The CDR3 reads CASGTGTGVPDTQYF. The CDR3, as DNA: TGCGCCAGCGGCACCGGGACAGGGGTCCCAGATACGCAGTATTTT. V usage is TRBV5-1 and J usage is TRBJ2-3; 10 nucleotides line up with TRBD1. The V segment lost 7 bases and the J segment 4 bases; nucleotides outside the gene matches: 9. The germline CDR1 and CDR2 sequences are SGHRS and YFSETQ. The length of the CDR3 is 15 residues. The variable domain in full, with the rest retrieved from reference TRBV5-1 and TRBJ2-3, is KAGVTQTPRYLIKTRGQQVTLSCSPISGHRSVSWYQQTPGQGLQFLFEYFSETQRNKGNFPGRFSGRQFSNSRSEMNVSTLELGDSALYLCASGTGTGVPDTQYFGPGTRLTVL.